What follows is one T cell receptor (beta chain) and its context. The data are from a study of T cell responses to AZD1222 COVID-19 vaccine. The assay was immunoSEQ multiplex PCR, and TCRdb's table has in-frame clones only and misses some. Among about 87,000 clones listed, 90% were seen once. In germline, CDR1 is GTSNPN, CDR2 SVGIG (reference sequence). This CDR3 contains 12 residues. Trimming pared 8 bases from V and 5 bases from J, leaving 15 bases between. This receptor was identified in an adult in good health. The sequenced sample was peripheral blood, obtained on day 0 of AZD1222 vaccination. This sequence joins TRBV30 and TRBJ1-2; D possibly corresponds to TRBD1 (5 bases). The DNA of the CDR3 is TGTGCCGGCCCCAGGGCCTCATATGGCTACACCTTC. Translation gives CAGPRASYGYTF.